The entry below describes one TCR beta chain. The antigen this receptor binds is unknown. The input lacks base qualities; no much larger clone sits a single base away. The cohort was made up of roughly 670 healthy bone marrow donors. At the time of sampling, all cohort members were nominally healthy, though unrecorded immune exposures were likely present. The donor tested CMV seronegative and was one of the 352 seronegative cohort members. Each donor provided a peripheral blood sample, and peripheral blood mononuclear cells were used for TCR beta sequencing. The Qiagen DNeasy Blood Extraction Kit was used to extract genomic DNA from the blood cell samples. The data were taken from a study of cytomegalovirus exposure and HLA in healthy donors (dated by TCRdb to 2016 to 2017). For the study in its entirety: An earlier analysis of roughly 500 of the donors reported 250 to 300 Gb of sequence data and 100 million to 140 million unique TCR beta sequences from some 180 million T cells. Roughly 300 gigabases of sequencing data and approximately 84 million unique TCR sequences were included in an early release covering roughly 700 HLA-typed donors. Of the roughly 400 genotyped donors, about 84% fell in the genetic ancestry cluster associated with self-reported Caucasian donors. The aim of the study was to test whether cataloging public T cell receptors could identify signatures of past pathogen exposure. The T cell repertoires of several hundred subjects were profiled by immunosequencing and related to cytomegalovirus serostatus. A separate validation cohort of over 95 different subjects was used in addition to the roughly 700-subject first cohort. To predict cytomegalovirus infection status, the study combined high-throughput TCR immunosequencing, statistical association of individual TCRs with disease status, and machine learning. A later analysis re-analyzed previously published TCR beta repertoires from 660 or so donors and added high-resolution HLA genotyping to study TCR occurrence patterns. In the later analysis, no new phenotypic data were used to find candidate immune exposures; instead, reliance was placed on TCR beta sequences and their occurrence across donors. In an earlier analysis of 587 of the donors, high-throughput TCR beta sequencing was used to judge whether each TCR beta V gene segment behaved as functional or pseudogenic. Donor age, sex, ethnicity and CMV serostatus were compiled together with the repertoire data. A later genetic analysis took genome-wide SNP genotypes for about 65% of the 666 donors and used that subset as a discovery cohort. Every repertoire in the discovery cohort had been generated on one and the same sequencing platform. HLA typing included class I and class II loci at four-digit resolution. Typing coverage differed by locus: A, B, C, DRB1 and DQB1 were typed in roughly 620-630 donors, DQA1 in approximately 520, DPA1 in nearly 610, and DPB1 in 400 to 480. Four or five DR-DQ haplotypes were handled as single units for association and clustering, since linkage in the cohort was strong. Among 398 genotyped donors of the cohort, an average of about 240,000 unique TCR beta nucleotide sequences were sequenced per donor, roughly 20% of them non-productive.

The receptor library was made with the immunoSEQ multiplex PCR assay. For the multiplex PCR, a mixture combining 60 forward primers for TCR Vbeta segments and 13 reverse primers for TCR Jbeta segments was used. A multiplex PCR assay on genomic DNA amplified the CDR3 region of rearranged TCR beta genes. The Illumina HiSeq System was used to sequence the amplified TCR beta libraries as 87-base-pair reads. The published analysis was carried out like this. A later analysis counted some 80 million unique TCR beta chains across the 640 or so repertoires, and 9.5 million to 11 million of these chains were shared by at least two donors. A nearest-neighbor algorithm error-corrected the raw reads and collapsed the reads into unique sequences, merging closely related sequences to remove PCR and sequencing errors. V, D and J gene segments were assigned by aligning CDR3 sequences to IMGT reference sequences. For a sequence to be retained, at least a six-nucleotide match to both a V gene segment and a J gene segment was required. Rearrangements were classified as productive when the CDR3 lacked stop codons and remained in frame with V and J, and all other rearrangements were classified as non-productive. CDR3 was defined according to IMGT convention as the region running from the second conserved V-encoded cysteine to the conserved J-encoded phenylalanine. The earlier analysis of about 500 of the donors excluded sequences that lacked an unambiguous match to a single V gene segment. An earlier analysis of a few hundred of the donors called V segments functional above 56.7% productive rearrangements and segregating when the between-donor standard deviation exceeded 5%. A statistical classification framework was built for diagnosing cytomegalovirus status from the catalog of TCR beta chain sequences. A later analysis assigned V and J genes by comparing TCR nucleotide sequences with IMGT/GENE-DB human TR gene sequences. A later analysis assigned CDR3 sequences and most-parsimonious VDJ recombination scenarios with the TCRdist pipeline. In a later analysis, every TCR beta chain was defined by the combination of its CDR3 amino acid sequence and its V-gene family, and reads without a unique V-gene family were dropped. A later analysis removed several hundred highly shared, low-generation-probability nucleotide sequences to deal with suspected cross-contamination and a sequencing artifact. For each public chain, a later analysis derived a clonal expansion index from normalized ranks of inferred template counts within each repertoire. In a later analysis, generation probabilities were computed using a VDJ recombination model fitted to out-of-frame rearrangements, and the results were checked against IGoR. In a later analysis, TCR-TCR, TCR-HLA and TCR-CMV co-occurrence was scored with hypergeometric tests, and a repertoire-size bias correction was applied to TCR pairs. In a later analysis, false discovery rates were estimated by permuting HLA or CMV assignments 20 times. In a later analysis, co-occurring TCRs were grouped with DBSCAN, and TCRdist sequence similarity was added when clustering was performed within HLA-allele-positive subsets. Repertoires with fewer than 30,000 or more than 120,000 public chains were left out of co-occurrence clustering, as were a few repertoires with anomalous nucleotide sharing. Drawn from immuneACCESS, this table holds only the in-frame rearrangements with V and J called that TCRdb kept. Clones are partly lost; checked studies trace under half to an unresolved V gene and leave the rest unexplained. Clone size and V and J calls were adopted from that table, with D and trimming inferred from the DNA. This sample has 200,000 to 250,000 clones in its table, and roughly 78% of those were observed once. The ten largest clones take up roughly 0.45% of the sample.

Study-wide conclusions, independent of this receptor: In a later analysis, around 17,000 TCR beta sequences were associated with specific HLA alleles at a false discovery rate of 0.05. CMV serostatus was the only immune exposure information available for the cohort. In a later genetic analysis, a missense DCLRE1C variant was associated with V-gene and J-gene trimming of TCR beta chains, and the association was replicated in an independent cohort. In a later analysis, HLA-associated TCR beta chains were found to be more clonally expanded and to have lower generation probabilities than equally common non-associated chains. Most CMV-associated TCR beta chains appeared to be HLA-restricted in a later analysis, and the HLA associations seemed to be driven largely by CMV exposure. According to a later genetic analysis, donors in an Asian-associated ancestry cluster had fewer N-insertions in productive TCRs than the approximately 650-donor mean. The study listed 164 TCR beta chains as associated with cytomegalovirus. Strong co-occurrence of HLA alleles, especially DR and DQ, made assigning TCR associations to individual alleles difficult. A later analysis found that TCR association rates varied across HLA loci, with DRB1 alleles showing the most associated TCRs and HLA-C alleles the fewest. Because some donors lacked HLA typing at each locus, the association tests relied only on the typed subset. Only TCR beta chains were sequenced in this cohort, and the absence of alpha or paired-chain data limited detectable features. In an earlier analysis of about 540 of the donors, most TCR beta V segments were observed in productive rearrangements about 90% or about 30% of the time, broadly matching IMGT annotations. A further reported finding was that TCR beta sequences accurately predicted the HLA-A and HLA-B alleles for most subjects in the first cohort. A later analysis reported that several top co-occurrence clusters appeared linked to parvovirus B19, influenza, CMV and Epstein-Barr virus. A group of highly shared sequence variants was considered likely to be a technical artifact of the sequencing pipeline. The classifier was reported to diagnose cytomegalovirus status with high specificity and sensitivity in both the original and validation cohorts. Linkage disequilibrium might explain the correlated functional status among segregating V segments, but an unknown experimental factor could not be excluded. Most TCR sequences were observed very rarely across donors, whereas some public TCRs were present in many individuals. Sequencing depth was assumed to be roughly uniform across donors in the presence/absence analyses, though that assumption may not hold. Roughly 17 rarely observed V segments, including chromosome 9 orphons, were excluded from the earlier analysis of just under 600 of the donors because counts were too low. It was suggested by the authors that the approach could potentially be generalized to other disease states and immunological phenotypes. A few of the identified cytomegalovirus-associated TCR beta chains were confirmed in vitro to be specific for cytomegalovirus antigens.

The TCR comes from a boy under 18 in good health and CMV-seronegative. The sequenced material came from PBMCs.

The DNA sequence follows: TGTGCCAGCAGGGGGACAGGGGAAGAGGGTGGCTACACCTTC. The translation is CASRGTGEEGGYTF. The sequence joins TRBV2 to TRBJ1-2, and TRBD1 aligns with 10 junction nucleotides. Per the germline V gene, SNHLY is the CDR1 and FYNNEI is the CDR2. Trimming leaves V shorter by 6 bases and J shorter by 7 bases, with the junction holding 8 bases beyond the gene matches. The CDR3 contains 14 residues, cysteine and phenylalanine counted. The CDR3 DNA has 42 bases and is translated from base 1.